This entry features one TCR beta chain sequence. Its matching antigen is unknown. These data originate in a study of graft-versus-host responses after intestinal transplantation. General study points: Association was observed between peak circulating GvH clone levels and early post-transplant HvG declines.

The CDR3 is 15 residues long. Trimming shortened V by 0 bases and J by 4 bases, and 13 bases separated the two germline ends. The V gene's germline CDR1 is SGDLS and CDR2 YYNGEE. The method was immunoSEQ multiplex PCR; TCRdb's version includes in-frame clones alone and lacks a portion of them. This repertoire shows 50,000 to 60,000 clones, approximately 91% found once; its top ten account for over 2%. The clonotype originates from a human donor who was the organ donor for an intestinal transplant. Sequenced here: unstimulated CD4+ T cells sorted from spleen or lymph node cells, sampled before transplant. The chain combines TRBV9 with TRBJ1-2; D gene ambiguous. The CDR3 DNA reads as TGTGCCAGCAGCGTAGTCGATACATATTCCTATGGCTACACCTTC. As protein: CASSVVDTYSYGYTF.